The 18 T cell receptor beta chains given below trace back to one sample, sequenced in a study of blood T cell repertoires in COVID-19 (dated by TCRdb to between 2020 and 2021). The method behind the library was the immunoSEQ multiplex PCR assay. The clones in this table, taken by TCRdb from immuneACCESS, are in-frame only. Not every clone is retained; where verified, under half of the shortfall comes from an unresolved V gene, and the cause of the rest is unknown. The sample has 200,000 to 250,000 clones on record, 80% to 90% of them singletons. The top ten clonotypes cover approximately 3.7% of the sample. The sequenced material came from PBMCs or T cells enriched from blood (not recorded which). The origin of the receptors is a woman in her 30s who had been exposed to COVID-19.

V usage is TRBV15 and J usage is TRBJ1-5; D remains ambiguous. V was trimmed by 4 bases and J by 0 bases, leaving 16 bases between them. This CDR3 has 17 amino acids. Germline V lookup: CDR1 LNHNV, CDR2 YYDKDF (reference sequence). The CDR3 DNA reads TGTGCCACCAGCACCCCCCGCTCGGGTTATAGCAATCAGCCCCAGCATTTT. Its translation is CATSTPRSGYSNQPQHF.

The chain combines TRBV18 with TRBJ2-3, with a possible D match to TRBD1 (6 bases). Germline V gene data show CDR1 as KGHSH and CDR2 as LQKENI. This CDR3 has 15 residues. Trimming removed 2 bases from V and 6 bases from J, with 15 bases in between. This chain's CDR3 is CASSPSSRGWDTQYF. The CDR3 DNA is TGTGCCAGCTCACCATCTTCCAGGGGTTGGGATACGCAGTATTTT.

In DNA form, the CDR3 reads TGTGCCTGGGGAGGGGGCATGGACTATGGCTACACCTTC. It encodes CAWGGGMDYGYTF. This chain joins TRBV30 and TRBJ1-2; 7 bases match TRBD1. Germline lookup yields CDR1 GTSNPN and CDR2 SVGIG (reference sequence). There are 13 residues in the CDR3. The J segment lost 3 bases and the V segment lost 5 bases, leaving 6 bases of the junction unmatched.

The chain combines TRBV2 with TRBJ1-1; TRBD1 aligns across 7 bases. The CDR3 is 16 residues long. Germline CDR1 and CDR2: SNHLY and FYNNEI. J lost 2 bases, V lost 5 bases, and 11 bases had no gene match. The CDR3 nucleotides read TGTGCCAGCAGTCGTATTCGACAGGGCGCTAACACTGAAGCTTTCTTT. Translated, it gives CASSRIRQGANTEAFF.

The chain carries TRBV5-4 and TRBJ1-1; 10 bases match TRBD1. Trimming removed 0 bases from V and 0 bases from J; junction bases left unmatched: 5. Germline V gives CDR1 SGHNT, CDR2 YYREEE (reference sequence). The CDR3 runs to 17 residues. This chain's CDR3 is CASSLEGGTGVNTEAFF. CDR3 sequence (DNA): TGTGCCAGCAGCTTGGAGGGGGGGACAGGGGTGAACACTGAAGCTTTCTTT.

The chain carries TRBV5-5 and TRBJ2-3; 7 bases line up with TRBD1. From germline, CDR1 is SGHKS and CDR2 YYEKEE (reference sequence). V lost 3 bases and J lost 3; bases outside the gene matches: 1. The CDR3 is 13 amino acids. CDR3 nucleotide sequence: TGTGCCAGCAGCTGGGGACAGACAGATACGCAGTATTTT. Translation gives CASSWGQTDTQYF.

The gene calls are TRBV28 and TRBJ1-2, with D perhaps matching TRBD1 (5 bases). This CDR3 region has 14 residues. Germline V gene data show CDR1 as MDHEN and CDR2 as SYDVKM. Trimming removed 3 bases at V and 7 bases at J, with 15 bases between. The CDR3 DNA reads TGTGCCAGCAGTTTGCGTGCGGGGAGGGGTGGCTACACCTTC. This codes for CASSLRAGRGGYTF.

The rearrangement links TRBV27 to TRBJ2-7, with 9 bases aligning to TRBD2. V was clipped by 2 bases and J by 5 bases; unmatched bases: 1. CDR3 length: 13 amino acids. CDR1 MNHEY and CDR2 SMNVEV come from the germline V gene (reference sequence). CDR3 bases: TGTGCCAGCAGTTTAGCTAGCGGGAACGAGCAGTACTTC. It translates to CASSLASGNEQYF.

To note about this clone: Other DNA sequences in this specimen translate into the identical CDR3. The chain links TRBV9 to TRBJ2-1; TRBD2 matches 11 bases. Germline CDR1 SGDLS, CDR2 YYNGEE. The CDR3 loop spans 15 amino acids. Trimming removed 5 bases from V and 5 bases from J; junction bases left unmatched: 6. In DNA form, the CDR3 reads TGTGCCAGCAGTGCAATAGCGGGAGGGGACAATGAGCAGTTCTTC. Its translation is CASSAIAGGDNEQFF.

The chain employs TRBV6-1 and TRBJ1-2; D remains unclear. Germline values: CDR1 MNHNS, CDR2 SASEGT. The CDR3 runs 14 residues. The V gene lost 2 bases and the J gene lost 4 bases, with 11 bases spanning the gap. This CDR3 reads CASSENDSGYGYTF. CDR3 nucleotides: TGTGCCAGCAGTGAAAACGACTCCGGCTATGGCTACACCTTC.

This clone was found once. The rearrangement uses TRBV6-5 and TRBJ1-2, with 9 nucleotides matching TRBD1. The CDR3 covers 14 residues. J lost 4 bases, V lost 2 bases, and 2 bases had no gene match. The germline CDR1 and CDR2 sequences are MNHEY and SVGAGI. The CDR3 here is CASSYGTGIYGYTF. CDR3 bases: TGTGCCAGCAGTTACGGGACAGGGATCTATGGCTACACCTTC.

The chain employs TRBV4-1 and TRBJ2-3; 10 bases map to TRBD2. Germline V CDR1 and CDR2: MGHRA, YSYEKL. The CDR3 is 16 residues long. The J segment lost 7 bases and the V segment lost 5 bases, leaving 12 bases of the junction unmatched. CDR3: CASSTLSGRASYTQYF. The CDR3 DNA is TGCGCCAGCAGCACCCTGAGCGGGAGGGCCTCTTATACGCAGTATTTT.

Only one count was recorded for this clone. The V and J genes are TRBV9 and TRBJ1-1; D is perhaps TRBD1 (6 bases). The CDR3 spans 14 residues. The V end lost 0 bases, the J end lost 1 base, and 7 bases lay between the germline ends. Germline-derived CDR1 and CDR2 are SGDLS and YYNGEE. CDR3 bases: TGTGCCAGCAGCGTAGCGGGACAGAACACTGAAGCTTTCTTT. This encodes CASSVAGQNTEAFF. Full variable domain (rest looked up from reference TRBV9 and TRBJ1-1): DSGVTQTPKHLITATGQRVTLRCSPRSGDLSVYWYQQSLDQGLQFLIQYYNGEERAKGNILERFSAQQFPDLHSELNLSSLELGDSALYFCASSVAGQNTEAFFGQGTRLTVV.

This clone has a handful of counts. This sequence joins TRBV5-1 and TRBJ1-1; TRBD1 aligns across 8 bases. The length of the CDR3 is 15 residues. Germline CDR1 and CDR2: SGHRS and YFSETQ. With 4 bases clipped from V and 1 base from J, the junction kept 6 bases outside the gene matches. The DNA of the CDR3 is TGCGCCAGCAGCGTACAACAGGGGGGGAACACTGAAGCTTTCTTT. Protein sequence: CASSVQQGGNTEAFF.

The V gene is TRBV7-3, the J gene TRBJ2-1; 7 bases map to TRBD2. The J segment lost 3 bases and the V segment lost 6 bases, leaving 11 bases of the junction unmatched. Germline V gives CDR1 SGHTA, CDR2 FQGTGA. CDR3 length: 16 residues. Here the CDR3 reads CASSPEPSGFYNEQFF. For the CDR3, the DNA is TGTGCCAGCAGTCCGGAACCTAGCGGTTTCTACAATGAGCAGTTCTTC. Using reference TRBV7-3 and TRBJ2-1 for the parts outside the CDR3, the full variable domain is GAGVSQTPSNKVTEKGKYVELRCDPISGHTALYWYRQSLGQGPEFLIYFQGTGAADDSGLPNDRFFAVRPEGSVSTLKIQRTERGDSAVYLCASSPEPSGFYNEQFFGPGTRLTVL.

CDR3 DNA sequence: TGTGCCAGCAGCCCGTCTAGCGGGCTGATCCTTCCAACCTACGAGCAGTACTTC. Protein: CASSPSSGLILPTYEQYF. The V and J genes are TRBV7-9 and TRBJ2-7, with 8 bases fitting TRBD2. CDR1 is SEHNR and CDR2 is FQNEAQ in the germline V gene (reference sequence). Germline trimming cut 5 bases from V and 2 bases from J; bases unmatched to any gene: 17. CDR3 size: 18 residues.

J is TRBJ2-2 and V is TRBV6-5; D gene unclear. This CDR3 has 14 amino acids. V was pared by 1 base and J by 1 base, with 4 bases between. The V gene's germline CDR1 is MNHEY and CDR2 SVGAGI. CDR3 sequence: CASSYFKNTGELFF. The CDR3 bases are TGTGCCAGCAGTTACTTCAAGAACACCGGGGAGCTGTTTTTT.

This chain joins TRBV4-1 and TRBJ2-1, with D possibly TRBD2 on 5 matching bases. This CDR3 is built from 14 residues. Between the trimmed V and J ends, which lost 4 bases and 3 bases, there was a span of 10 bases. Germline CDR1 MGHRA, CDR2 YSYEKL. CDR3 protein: CASSLRGDYNEQFF. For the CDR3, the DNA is TGCGCCAGCAGCCTCCGGGGAGACTACAATGAGCAGTTCTTC.